A single sample gave rise to the 17 T cell receptor beta chains below, sequenced in a study of early T cells in non-severe SARS-CoV-2 infection. A single record per CDR3 protein comes from TCRdb applying MiXCR to the 5' RACE reads. The sample carries about 26,000 distinct CDR3 sequences, roughly 4.5% recorded once. Sequenced sample: whole blood. These receptors all come from an adult who was a healthcare worker with PCR-confirmed SARS-CoV-2 infection or an uninfected control (not recorded which).

This clonotype was seen a few times. The V call is TRBV6-2 or TRBV6-3, the J call TRBJ1-5; D is possibly TRBD1 (6 bases). This CDR3 comprises 14 residues. CDR1 is MNHEY and CDR2 is SVGEGT in the germline V gene. V dropped 6 bases and J dropped 1 base, with 10 bases sitting between them. The CDR3, as DNA: TGTGCCAGCAGACAAGGACAGAGCAATCAGCCCCAGCATTTT. Amino acid sequence: CASRQGQSNQPQHF.

The table lists this clonotype with a few counts. The chain has TRBV12-3 or TRBV12-4 and TRBJ2-7, with 9 bases fitting TRBD1. The J segment lost 5 bases and the V segment lost 5 bases, leaving 7 bases of the junction unmatched. CDR3 size: 14 residues. In DNA, the CDR3 is TGTGCCAGCAGTAGCAACAGGGGGCGAAACGAGCAGTACTTC. Its protein product is CASSSNRGRNEQYF.

The chain is built from TRBV6-5 and TRBJ1-5; D gene ambiguous. V lost 6 bases to trimming and J lost 4 bases, with 13 bases between them. The CDR3 contains 14 residues. Germline-derived CDR1 and CDR2 are MNHEY and SVGAGI. The CDR3 sequence: CASRKTGRNQPQHF. Written as DNA, the CDR3 is TGTGCCAGCAGAAAAACCGGACGGAATCAGCCCCAGCATTTT.

Relative to its sample, this clonotype is medium-sized. The chain joins TRBV18 to TRBJ1-1; D remains unclear. Germline CDR1 is KGHSH and CDR2 is LQKENI. Trimming took 0 bases from V and 4 from J, leaving 12 bases between them. The CDR3 is 15 amino acids. CDR3 protein: CASSPPNTQITEAFF. CDR3 sequence (DNA): TGTGCCAGCTCACCACCAAATACGCAGATCACTGAAGCTTTCTTT.

This clonotype was seen ten or more times. This rearrangement joins TRBV18 to TRBJ1-1, with D perhaps TRBD1 (6 bases). The V gene's germline CDR1 is KGHSH and CDR2 LQKENI. Between the trimmed V and J ends, which lost 3 bases and 1 base, there was a span of 6 bases. The CDR3 runs to 13 residues. The DNA of the CDR3 is TGTGCCAGCTCACCGGGACAGAACACTGAAGCTTTCTTT. Residues: CASSPGQNTEAFF.

This clonotype was counted ten times or more. The chain links TRBV28 to TRBJ2-7; 10 bases line up with TRBD1. V shed 4 bases, J shed 2 bases, and the junction held 5 bases outside the gene matches. Germline CDR1 reads MDHEN; CDR2 reads SYDVKM. The CDR3 runs to 15 residues. CDR3 sequence: CASSSPGQGAYEQYF. CDR3 DNA sequence: TGTGCCAGCAGTTCCCCTGGACAGGGGGCCTACGAGCAGTACTTC.

This clonotype was counted at least ten times. The chain carries TRBV20-1 and TRBJ1-6; D not certain. V gave up 2 bases and J gave up 0 bases, with 5 bases separating them. CDR3 length: 14 residues. Germline V gene data show CDR1 as DFQATT and CDR2 as SNEGSKA (reference sequence). The CDR3 DNA follows: TGCAGTGCTAGAAGGCCCTCCTATAATTCACCCCTCCACTTT. Amino acids: CSARRPSYNSPLHF.

This clonotype was seen only a few times. The chain uses TRBV5-4 and TRBJ2-3; no definite D call. Trimming left V 4 bases short and J 0 bases short, with 18 bases between. CDR1 is SGHNT, CDR2 YYREEE, per germline (reference sequence). The CDR3 length is 17 residues. This CDR3 is CASSPRSIAASTDTQYF. Here the CDR3 DNA reads TGTGCCAGCAGCCCCAGGTCGATAGCCGCTAGCACAGATACGCAGTATTTT.

In this sample, this clonotype turned up many times. This chain joins TRBV12-3 or TRBV12-4 and TRBJ2-5, with a weak D call TRBD1 (6 bases). V lost 6 bases to trimming and J lost 4 bases, with 15 bases between them. The CDR3 loop spans 14 amino acids. The CDR3 here is CASSLRSGAETQYF. The CDR3 nucleotides are TGTGCCAGCAGCCTAAGGTCAGGGGCAGAGACCCAGTACTTC.

In this sample, this clonotype turned up many times. The V gene is TRBV16, the J gene TRBJ1-1; 7 bases match TRBD1. The CDR3 sequence is 18 residues long. Germline CDR1 KGHSY, CDR2 FQNENV. V lost 2 bases to trimming and J lost 4 bases; unmatched junction nucleotides: 16. CDR3 residues: CASSQKQGRSLRSTEAFF. DNA of the CDR3: TGTGCCAGCAGCCAAAAACAGGGGCGATCGCTTAGGTCCACTGAAGCTTTCTTT.

This clonotype was seen many times. This sequence joins TRBV7-2 and TRBJ1-1, with 9 positions matching TRBD1. With 5 bases clipped from V and 3 bases from J, the junction kept 1 base outside the gene matches. The length of the CDR3 is 13 residues. Per germline, CDR1 SGHTA and CDR2 FQGNSA. The CDR3 DNA follows: TGTGCCAGCAGCCGGGACAGGGACACTGAAGCTTTCTTT. It codes for CASSRDRDTEAFF.

This clonotype was counted at least ten times. The V call is TRBV7-9, the J call TRBJ2-2, with D tentatively TRBD2 (5 bases). The CDR3 loop spans 11 amino acids. Germline loops: CDR1 SEHNR, CDR2 FQNEAQ (reference sequence). V was trimmed by 8 bases and J by 5 bases, leaving 6 bases between them. As DNA, the CDR3 is TGTGCCAGCTGGAGGACCGGGGAGCTGTTTTTT. Encoded protein: CASWRTGELFF.

This clonotype is medium-sized. The chain uses TRBV12-3 or TRBV12-4 and TRBJ2-5; 11 bases align to TRBD2. J lost 5 bases, V lost 3 bases, and 5 bases had no gene match. The CDR3 is made up of 15 amino acids. CDR3 in DNA: TGTGCCAGCAGTTTTAGCGGGGGGGCTGGGGAGACCCAGTACTTC. Its protein is CASSFSGGAGETQYF.

This clonotype was picked up many times. The chain recombines TRBV12-3 or TRBV12-4 with TRBJ1-2; no clear D. V lost 6 bases and J 9 bases, leaving 14 bases between the germline ends. The CDR3 is 12 residues long. DNA of the CDR3: TGTGCCAGCAGGCTCTCATCTATGAGCTACACCTTC. This encodes CASRLSSMSYTF.

This clonotype was counted ten times or more. V is TRBV7-9 and J is TRBJ1-5, with TRBD1 identical over 10 bases. The CDR3 extends over 13 amino acids. Trimming removed 3 bases from V and 11 bases from J; junction bases left unmatched: 4. Germline V gene sequence: CDR1 SEHNR, CDR2 FQNEAQ (reference sequence). The CDR3 is CASSLGQGRAQHF. The CDR3 DNA is TGTGCCAGCAGCTTGGGACAGGGGAGAGCCCAGCATTTT. Full variable domain (rest looked up from reference TRBV7-9 and TRBJ1-5): DTGVSQNPRHKITKRGQNVTFRCDPISEHNRLYWYRQTLGQGPEFLTYFQNEAQLEKSRLLSDRFSAERPKGSFSTLEIQRTEQGDSAMYLCASSLGQGRAQHFGDGTRLSIL.

This clonotype was recorded at least ten times. The chain is built from TRBV7-7 and TRBJ2-5; 7 bases line up with TRBD2. J gave up 3 bases and V 5 bases, and 9 bases lay outside the gene matches. There are 15 residues in the CDR3. Germline CDR1 and CDR2: SSHAT and FNYEAQ (reference sequence). The CDR3 region is CASSLRPGREETQYF. Here the CDR3 DNA reads TGTGCCAGCAGCCTTAGGCCGGGGAGGGAAGAGACCCAGTACTTC.

This clonotype was counted many times. The rearrangement links TRBV7-9 to TRBJ1-3; 7 positions agree with TRBD1. Unmatched junction bases numbered 5, after V lost 4 bases and J lost 2 bases. The CDR3 consists of 15 residues. Germline CDR1 is SEHNR and CDR2 is FQNEAQ (reference sequence). The CDR3 sequence: CASSSDRETGNTIYF. As DNA, the CDR3 is TGTGCCAGCAGCTCCGACAGGGAGACTGGAAACACCATATATTTT.